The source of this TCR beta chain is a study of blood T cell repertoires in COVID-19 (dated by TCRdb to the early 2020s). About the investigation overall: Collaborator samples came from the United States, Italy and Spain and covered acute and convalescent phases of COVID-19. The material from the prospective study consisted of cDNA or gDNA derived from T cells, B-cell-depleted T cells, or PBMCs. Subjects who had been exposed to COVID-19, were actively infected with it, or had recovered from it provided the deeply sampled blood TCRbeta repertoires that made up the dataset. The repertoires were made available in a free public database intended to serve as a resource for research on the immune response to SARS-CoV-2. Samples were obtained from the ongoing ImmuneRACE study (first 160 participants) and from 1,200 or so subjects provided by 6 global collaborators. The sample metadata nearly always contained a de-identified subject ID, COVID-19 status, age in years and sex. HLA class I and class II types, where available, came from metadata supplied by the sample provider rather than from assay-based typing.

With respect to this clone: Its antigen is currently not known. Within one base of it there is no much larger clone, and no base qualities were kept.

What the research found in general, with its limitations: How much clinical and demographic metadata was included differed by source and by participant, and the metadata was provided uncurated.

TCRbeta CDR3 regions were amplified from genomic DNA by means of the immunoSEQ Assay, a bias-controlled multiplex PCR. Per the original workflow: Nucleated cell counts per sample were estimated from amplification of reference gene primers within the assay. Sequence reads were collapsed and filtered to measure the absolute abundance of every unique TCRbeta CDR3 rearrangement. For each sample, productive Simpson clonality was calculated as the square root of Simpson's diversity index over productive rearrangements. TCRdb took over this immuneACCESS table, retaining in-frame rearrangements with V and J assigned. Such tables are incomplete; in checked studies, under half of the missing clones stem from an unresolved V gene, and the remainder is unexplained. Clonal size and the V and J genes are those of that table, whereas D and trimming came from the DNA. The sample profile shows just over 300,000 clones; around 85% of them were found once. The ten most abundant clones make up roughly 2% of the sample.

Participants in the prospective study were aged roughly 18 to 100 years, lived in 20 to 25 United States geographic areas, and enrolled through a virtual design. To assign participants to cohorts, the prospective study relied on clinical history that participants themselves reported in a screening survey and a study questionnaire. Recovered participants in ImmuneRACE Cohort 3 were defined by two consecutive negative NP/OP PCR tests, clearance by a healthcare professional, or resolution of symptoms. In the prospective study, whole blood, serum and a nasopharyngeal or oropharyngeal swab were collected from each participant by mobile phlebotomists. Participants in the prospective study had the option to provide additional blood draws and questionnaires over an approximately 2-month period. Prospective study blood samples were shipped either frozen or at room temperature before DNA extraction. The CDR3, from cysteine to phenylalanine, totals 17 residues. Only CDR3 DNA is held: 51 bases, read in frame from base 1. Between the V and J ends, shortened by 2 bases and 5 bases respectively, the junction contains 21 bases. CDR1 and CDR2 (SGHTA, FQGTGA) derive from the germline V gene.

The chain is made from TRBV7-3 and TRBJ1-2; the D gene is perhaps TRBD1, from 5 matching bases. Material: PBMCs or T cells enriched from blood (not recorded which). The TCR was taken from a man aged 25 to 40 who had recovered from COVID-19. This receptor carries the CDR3 CASSLSPSTGRDYGYTF. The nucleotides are TGTGCCAGCAGCTTATCTCCGTCCACAGGCAGGGATTATGGCTACACCTTC.